What follows are 5 T cell receptor beta chains derived from one specimen sequenced in a study of blood T cell repertoires in COVID-19. The data were produced by immunoSEQ multiplex PCR, yet TCRdb's version contains in-frame clones alone and is incomplete. Of 60,000 or so clones listed, about 89% are singletons. The sequenced material came from peripheral blood. These receptor sequences come from a man between 60 and 75 years old with active or convalescent COVID-19.

The V call is TRBV6-5, the J call TRBJ2-4; D perhaps matches TRBD1 (5 bases). Trimming left V 6 bases short and J 0 bases short, with 6 bases between. Germline CDR1 is MNHEY and CDR2 is SVGAGI. This CDR3 comprises 13 residues. The CDR3 here is CASRGEAKNIQYF. The CDR3 DNA reads as TGTGCCAGCAGAGGGGAAGCCAAAAACATTCAGTACTTC.

This chain links TRBV2 with TRBJ2-5; D perhaps matches TRBD2 (5 bases). With 8 bases removed from V and 3 bases from J, the gap between germline ends came to 16 bases. Looked up from germline, CDR1 is SNHLY and CDR2 is FYNNEI. This CDR3 has 14 amino acids. CDR3 loop: CASSSRGWEETQYF. The DNA of the CDR3 is TGTGCCAGCTCGTCCCGGGGTTGGGAAGAGACCCAGTACTTC.

The rearrangement links TRBV15 to TRBJ1-1; TRBD1 is a possible D gene (5 bases). CDR1 LNHNV and CDR2 YYDKDF come from the germline V gene (reference sequence). Trimming cost V 0 bases and J 4 bases, with 15 bases left between them. This CDR3 contains 16 residues. The CDR3 DNA follows: TGTGCCACCAGCAGAGATGGGGCCGCGGCTATCACTGAAGCTTTCTTT. Amino acid sequence: CATSRDGAAAITEAFF. The full variable domain, completed using reference TRBV15 and TRBJ1-1, is DAMVIQNPRYQVTQFGKPVTLSCSQTLNHNVMYWYQQKSSQAPKLLFHYYDKDFNNEADTPDNFQSRRPNTSFCFLDIRSPGLGDTAMYLCATSRDGAAAITEAFFGQGTRLTVV.

The chain combines TRBV27 with TRBJ2-1, with 12 nucleotides matching TRBD1. CDR3 size: 15 residues. The germline CDR1 and CDR2 sequences are MNHEY and SMNVEV (reference sequence). V shed 5 bases and J 8 bases; nucleotides not matched to a gene: 7. CDR3 in DNA: TGTGCCAGCAGTGGGGGACAGGGGGCTGTCCATGAGCAGTTCTTC. This encodes CASSGGQGAVHEQFF.

This chain links TRBV6-5 with TRBJ1-3, with D tentatively TRBD1 (6 bases). The CDR3 has 16 amino acids. The germline V and J ends were trimmed by 4 bases and 0 bases, with 13 bases remaining between them. Germline values: CDR1 MNHEY, CDR2 SVGAGI. In DNA, the CDR3 is TGTGCCAGCAGTTTCAACCGGGACACCTCTGGAAACACCATATATTTT. Protein: CASSFNRDTSGNTIYF.